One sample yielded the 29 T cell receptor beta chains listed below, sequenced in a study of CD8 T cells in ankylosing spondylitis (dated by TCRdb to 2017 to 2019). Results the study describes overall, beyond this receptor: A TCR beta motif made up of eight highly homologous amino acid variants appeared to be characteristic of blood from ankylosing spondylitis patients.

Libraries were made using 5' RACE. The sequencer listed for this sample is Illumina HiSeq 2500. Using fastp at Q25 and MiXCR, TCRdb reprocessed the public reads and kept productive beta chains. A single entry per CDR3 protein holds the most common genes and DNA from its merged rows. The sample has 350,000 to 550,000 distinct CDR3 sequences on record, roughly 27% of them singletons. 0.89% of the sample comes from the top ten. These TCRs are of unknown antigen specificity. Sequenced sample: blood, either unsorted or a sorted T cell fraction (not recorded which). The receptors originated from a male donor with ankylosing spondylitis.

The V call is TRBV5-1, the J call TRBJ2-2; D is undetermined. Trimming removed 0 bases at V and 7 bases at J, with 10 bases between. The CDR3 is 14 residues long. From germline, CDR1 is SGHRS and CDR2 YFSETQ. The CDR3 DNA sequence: TGCGCCAGCAGCTTGGAAGGGATAGGCGGGGAGCTGTTTTTT. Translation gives CASSLEGIGGELFF.

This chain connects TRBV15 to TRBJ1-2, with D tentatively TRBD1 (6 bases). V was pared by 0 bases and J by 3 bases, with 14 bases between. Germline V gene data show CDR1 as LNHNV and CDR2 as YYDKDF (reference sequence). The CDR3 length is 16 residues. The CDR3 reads CATSRDGTGRYYGYTF. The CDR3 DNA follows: TGTGCCACCAGCAGAGACGGCACAGGGAGGTACTATGGCTACACCTTC. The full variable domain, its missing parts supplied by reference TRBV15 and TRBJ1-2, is DAMVIQNPRYQVTQFGKPVTLSCSQTLNHNVMYWYQQKSSQAPKLLFHYYDKDFNNEADTPDNFQSRRPNTSFCFLDIRSPGLGDTAMYLCATSRDGTGRYYGYTFGSGTRLTVV.

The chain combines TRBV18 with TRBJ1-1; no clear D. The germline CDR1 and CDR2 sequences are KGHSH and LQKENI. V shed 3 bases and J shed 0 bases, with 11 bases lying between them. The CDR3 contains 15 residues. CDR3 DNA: TGTGCCAGCTCACCCGACGAAGGATTGAACACTGAAGCTTTCTTT. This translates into CASSPDEGLNTEAFF.

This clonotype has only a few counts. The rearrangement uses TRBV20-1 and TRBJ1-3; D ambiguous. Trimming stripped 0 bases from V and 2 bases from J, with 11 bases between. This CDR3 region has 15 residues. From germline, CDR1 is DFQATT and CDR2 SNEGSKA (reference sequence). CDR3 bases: TGCAGTGCTAGAGATATGAGGTCTGCTGGAAACACCATATATTTT. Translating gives CSARDMRSAGNTIYF.

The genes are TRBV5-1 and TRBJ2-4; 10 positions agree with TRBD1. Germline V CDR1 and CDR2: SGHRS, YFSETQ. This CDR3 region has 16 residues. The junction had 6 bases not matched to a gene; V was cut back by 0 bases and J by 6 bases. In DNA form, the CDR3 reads TGCGCCAGCAGCTTGGCCGGGACAGGGGTGGGAAACATTCAGTACTTC. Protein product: CASSLAGTGVGNIQYF.

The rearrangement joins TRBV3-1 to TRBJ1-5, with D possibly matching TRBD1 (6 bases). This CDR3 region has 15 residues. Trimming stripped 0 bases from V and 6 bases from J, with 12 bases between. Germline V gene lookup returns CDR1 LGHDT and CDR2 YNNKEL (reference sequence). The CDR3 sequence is CASSQDTGPGQPQHF. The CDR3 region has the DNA TGTGCCAGCAGCCAAGATACAGGGCCGGGTCAGCCCCAGCATTTT.

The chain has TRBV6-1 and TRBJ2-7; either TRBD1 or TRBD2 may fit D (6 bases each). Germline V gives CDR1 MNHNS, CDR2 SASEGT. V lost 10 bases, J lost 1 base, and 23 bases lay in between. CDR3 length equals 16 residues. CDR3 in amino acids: CANRDLPDYRSYEQYV. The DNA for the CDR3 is TGTGCCAACAGGGACCTCCCGGACTACAGGTCCTACGAGCAGTACGTC.

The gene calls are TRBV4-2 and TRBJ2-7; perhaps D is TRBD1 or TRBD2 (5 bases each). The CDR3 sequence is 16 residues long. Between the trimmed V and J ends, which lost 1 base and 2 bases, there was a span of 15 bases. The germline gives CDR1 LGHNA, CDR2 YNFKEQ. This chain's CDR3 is CASSQVPGTATYEQYF. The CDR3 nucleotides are TGTGCCAGCAGCCAAGTTCCCGGGACGGCGACCTACGAGCAGTACTTC.

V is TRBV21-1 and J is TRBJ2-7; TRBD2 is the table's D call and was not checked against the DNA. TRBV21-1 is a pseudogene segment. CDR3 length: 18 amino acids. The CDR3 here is CASSSTGTSGRFIYEQYF. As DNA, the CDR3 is TGTGCCAGCAGCTCTACCGGGACTAGCGGGAGGTTTATCTACGAGCAGTACTTC.

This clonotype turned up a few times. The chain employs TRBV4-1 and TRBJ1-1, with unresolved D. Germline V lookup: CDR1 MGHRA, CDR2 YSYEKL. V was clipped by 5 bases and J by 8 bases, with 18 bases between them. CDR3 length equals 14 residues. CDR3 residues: CASSSPMVGSEAFF. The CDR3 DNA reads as TGCGCCAGCAGCTCCCCAATGGTCGGAAGCGAAGCTTTCTTT.

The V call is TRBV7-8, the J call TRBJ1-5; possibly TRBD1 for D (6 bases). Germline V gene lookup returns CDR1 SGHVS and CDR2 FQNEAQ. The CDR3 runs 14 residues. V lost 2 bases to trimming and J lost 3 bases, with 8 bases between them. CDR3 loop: CASSLNRDNQPQHF. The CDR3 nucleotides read TGTGCCAGCAGCTTAAACAGGGACAATCAGCCCCAGCATTTT.

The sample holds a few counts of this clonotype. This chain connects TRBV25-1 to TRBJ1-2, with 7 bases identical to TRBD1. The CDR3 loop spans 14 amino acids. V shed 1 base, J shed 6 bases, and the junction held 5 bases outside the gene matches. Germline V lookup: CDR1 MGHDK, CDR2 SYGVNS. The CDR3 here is CASSEFTGEDGYTF. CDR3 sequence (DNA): TGTGCCAGCAGTGAATTCACAGGGGAGGATGGCTACACCTTC.

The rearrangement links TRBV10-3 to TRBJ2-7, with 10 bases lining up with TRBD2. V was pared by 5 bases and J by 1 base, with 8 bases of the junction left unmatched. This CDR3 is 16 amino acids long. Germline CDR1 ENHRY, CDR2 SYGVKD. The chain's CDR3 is CAISFPTSGNSYEQYF. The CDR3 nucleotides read TGTGCCATCAGTTTCCCCACTAGCGGGAATTCCTACGAGCAGTACTTC.

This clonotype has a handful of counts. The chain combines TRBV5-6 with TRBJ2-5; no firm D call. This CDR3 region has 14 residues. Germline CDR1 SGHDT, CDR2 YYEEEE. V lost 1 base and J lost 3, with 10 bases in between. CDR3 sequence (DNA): TGTGCCAGCAGCTTGACGCGCAGCGAAGAGACCCAGTACTTC. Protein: CASSLTRSEETQYF.

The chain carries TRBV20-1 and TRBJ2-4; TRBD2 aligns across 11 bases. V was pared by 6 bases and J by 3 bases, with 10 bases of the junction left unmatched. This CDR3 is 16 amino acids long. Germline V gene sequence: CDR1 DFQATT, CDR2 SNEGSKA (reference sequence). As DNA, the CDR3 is TGCAGTGCCGGGGCTTTAGCGGGAGGGGGCAAAAACATTCAGTACTTC. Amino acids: CSAGALAGGGKNIQYF.

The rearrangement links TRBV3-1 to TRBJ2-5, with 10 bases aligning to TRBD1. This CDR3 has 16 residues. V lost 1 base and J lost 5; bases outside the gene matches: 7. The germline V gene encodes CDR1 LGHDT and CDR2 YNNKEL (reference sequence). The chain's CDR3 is CASSQARTGGFETQYF. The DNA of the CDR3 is TGTGCCAGCAGCCAAGCCAGGACAGGGGGATTTGAGACCCAGTACTTC.

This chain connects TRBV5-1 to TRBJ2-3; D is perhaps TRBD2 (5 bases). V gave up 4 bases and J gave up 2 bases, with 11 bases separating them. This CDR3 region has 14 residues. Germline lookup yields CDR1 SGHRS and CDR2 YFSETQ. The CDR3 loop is CASSTERTTDTQYF. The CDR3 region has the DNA TGCGCCAGCAGCACCGAGCGGACCACAGATACGCAGTATTTT.

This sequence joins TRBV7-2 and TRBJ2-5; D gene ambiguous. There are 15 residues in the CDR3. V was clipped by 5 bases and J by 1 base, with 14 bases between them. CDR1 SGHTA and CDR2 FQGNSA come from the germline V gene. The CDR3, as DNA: TGTGCCAGCAGCAATCAGCCCGGAGCCCAAGAGACCCAGTACTTC. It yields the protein CASSNQPGAQETQYF. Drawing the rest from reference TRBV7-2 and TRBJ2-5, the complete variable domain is GAGVSQSPSNKVTEKGKDVELRCDPISGHTALYWYRQSLGQGLEFLIYFQGNSAPDKSGLPSDRFSAERTGGSVSTLTIQRTQQEDSAVYLCASSNQPGAQETQYFGPGTRLLVL.

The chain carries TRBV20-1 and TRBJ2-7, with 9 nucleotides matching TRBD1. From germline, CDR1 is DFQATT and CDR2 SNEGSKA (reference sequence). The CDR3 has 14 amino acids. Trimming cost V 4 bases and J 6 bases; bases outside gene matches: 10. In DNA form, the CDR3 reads TGCAGTGCTATAGCCGGGACAGGGCTTTCCGAGCAGTACTTC. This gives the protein CSAIAGTGLSEQYF.

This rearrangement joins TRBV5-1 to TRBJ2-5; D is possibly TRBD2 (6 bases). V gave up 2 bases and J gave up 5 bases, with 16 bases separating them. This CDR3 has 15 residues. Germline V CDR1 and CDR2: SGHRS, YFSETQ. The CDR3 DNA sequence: TGCGCCAGCAGCTTAATTATCGGGAGTCGGGAGACCCAGTACTTC. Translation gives CASSLIIGSRETQYF.

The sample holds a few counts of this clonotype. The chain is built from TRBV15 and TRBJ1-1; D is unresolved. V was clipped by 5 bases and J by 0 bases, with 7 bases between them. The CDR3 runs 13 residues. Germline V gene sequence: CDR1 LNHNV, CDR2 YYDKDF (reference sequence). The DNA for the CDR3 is TGTGCCACCAGCCTAAGGGTGAACACTGAAGCTTTCTTT. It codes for CATSLRVNTEAFF.

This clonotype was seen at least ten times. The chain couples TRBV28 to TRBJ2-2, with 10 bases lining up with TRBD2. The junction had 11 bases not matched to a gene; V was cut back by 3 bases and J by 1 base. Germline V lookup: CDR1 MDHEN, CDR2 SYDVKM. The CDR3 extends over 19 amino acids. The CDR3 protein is CASSLWPLAGKLNTGELFF. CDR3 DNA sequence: TGTGCCAGCAGTTTGTGGCCACTAGCGGGAAAACTGAACACCGGGGAGCTGTTTTTT. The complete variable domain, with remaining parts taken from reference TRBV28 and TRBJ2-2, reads DVKVTQSSRYLVKRTGEKVFLECVQDMDHENMFWYRQDPGLGLRLIYFSYDVKMKEKGDIPEGYSVSREKKERFSLILESASTNQTSMYLCASSLWPLAGKLNTGELFFGEGSRLTVL.

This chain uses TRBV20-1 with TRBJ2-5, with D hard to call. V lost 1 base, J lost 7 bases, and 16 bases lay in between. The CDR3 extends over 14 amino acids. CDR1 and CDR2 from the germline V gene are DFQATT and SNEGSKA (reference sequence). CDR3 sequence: CSARVLRLARTQYF. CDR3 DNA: TGCAGTGCTAGAGTACTGCGTTTGGCCCGGACCCAGTACTTC.

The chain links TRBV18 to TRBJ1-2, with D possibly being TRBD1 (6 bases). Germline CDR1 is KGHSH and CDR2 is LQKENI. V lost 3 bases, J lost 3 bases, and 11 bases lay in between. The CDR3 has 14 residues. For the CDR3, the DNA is TGTGCCAGCTCACCGACGGACAGAGACTATGGCTACACCTTC. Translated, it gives CASSPTDRDYGYTF.

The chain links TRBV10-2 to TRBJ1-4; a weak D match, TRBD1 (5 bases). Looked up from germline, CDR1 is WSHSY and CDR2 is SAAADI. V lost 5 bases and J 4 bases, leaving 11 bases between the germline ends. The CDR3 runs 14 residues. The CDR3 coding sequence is TGCGCCAGCAGTACAGGCACTATTAATGAAAAACTGTTTTTT. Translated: CASSTGTINEKLFF.

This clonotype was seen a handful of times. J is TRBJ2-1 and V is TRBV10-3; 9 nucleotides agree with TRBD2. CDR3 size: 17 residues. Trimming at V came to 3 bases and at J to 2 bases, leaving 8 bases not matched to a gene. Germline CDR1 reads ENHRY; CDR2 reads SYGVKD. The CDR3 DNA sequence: TGTGCCATCAGTGAACAAAGACTAGCGGCAACCTACAATGAGCAGTTCTTC. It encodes CAISEQRLAATYNEQFF.

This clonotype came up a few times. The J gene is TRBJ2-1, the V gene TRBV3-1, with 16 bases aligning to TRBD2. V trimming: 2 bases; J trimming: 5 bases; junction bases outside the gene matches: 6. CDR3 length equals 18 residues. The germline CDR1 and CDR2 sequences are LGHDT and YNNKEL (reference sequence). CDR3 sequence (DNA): TGTGCCAGCAGCCAACCTTTGGGACTAGCGGGAGGGAACAATGAGCAGTTCTTC. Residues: CASSQPLGLAGGNNEQFF.

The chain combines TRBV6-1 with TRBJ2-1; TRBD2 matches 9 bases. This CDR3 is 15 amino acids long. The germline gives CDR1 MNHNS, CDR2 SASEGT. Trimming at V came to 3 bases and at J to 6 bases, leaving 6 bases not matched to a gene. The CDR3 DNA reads TGTGCCAGCAGTGAGCGGGAGGGCCGGGGCAATGAGCAGTTCTTC. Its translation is CASSEREGRGNEQFF.

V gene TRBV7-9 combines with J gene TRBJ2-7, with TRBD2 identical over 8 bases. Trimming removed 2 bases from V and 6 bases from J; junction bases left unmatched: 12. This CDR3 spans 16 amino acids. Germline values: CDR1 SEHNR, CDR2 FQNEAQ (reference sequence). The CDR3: CASSLTTGGRAREQYV. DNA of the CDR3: TGTGCCAGCAGCTTAACCACGGGAGGGAGGGCCCGCGAGCAGTACGTC.